This T cell receptor (beta chain) was recovered during a study of T cell responses to AZD1222 COVID-19 vaccine. General study results and limits: In the spike-specific TCR repertoire, nearly half reportedly target unmutated variant regions. AZD1222 recipients seropositive at baseline numbered only five to seven. Compared with day 0, the breadth and depth of the Spike-specific TCR repertoire rose significantly after two doses of AZD1222.

Points on this clone: Its target is not known.

Repertoires were generated with immunoSEQ multiplex PCR, while TCRdb's copy carries only in-frame clones and drops some. The profile shows some 45,000 clones, roughly 88% of them singletons. Both about-4-week and about-12-week second-dose recipients were combined. Germline CDR1 MGHRA, CDR2 YSYEKL. Trimming pared 8 bases from V and 5 bases from J, leaving 19 bases between. This CDR3 has 14 amino acids. Sample: peripheral blood, taken 28 days after the second AZD1222 dose. The chain combines TRBV4-1 with TRBJ2-7; maybe TRBD2 (5 bases). The receptor comes from an adult who received the AZD1222 COVID-19 vaccine. The CDR3 sequence: CASEDGMPPHEQYF. In DNA form, the CDR3 reads TGCGCCAGCGAGGACGGGATGCCTCCCCACGAGCAGTACTTC.